This passage covers 8 T cell receptor beta chains from one sample sequenced in a study of CD8 T cells in ankylosing spondylitis (dated by TCRdb to 2015 to 2018). The library came from 5' RACE. The listed sequencing device is Illumina HiSeq 2500. Using fastp trimming at Q25 and MiXCR clonotype assembly, TCRdb reanalyzed the public sequencing data and kept in-frame beta chains. Records with the same CDR3 protein are collapsed into one entry carrying the most frequent genes and DNA. The sample includes fewer than 750,000 distinct CDR3 sequences, with 15% to 20% observed a single time. The biggest ten clones account for under 20% of the sample. Paper-wide results and their limitations: Blood from ankylosing spondylitis patients appeared to be characterized by a TCR beta motif composed of about eight highly homologous amino acid variants.

Their antigen targets remain unknown. The sequenced material came from blood, either unsorted or a sorted T cell fraction (not recorded which). The receptors originated from a male donor with ankylosing spondylitis.

This clonotype was seen more than once but under ten times. The chain has TRBV12-3 or TRBV12-4 and TRBJ1-4; TRBD1 agrees at 7 bases. V trimming: 1 base; J trimming: 1 base; junction bases outside the gene matches: 0. The CDR3 is 15 amino acids. CDR3 DNA sequence: TGTGCCAGCAGTTTAGGGACAGGAACTAATGAAAAACTGTTTTTT. Translating it yields CASSLGTGTNEKLFF.

The DNA of the CDR3 is TGTGCCAGCAGCTTAGATGGCCCTAAAGTCTACGAGCAGTACTTC. Translating it yields CASSLDGPKVYEQYF. V and J are TRBV11-2 and TRBJ2-7, with unresolved D. Deletions cut 0 bases from V and 3 bases from J, with 12 bases between. CDR1 is SGHAT and CDR2 is FQNNGV in the germline V gene. CDR3 length: 15 amino acids. Full variable domain (remainder filled in from reference TRBV11-2 and TRBJ2-7): EAGVAQSPRYKIIEKRQSVAFWCNPISGHATLYWYQQILGQGPKLLIQFQNNGVVDDSQLPKDRFSAERLKGVDSTLKIQPAKLEDSAVYLCASSLDGPKVYEQYFGPGTRLTVT.

CDR3 DNA: TGCGCCAGCAGCCGAGAGACTAGCGGGGGGCCGAACACCGGGGAGCTGTTTTTT. This translates into CASSRETSGGPNTGELFF. The chain combines TRBV4-1 with TRBJ2-2; TRBD2 matches at 13 bases. This CDR3 has 18 residues. CDR1 is MGHRA, CDR2 YSYEKL, per germline. The J segment lost 0 bases and the V segment lost 4 bases, leaving 5 bases of the junction unmatched.

The chain is built from TRBV28 and TRBJ2-2, with TRBD1 matching over 9 bases. The germline V gene encodes CDR1 MDHEN and CDR2 SYDVKM. V lost 3 bases to trimming and J lost 13 bases; unmatched junction nucleotides: 15. The CDR3 has 16 residues. CDR3 sequence (DNA): TGTGCCAGCAGTTTGGACGCGGGGACAGGGAGGTCGGTGCTGTTTTTT. This sequence encodes CASSLDAGTGRSVLFF.

V gene TRBV11-2 combines with J gene TRBJ2-6, with TRBD1 identical over 8 bases. Germline V gene data show CDR1 as SGHAT and CDR2 as FQNNGV. J gave up 0 bases and V 1 base, and 8 bases lay outside the gene matches. There are 19 residues in the CDR3. The CDR3 loop reads CASSLVTRTGISGANVLTF. Here the CDR3 DNA reads TGTGCCAGCAGCTTAGTAACCCGGACAGGGATCTCTGGGGCCAACGTCCTGACTTTC.

This chain connects TRBV12-3 or TRBV12-4 to TRBJ1-5; 9 bases line up with TRBD1. The CDR3 runs 15 residues. The V segment lost 4 bases and the J segment 1 base; nucleotides outside the gene matches: 2. CDR3 bases: TGTGCCAGCAGTTCACAGGGGGCGAGCAATCAGCCCCAGCATTTT. Translating it yields CASSSQGASNQPQHF.

The V and J genes are TRBV2 and TRBJ2-7, with a possible D match to TRBD2 (5 bases). V was shortened by 8 bases and J by 3 bases, with 17 bases between the two germline ends. The CDR3 spans 14 residues. Germline loops: CDR1 SNHLY, CDR2 FYNNEI. CDR3 DNA: TGTGCCAGCTCCCGCTCCCCCGAGGGCTACGAGCAGTACTTC. Encoded protein: CASSRSPEGYEQYF.

The chain joins TRBV20-1 to TRBJ2-3; no reliable D call. CDR1 is DFQATT and CDR2 is SNEGSKA in the germline V gene (reference sequence). Trimming took off 4 bases at V and 2 bases at J, with 16 bases between the two ends. The CDR3 consists of 15 residues. The DNA of the CDR3 is TGCAGTGCTACGCACCTGGGTGATTTCACAGATACGCAGTATTTT. Amino acid sequence: CSATHLGDFTDTQYF.